These T cell receptor beta chains were read from a single sample in a study of blood T cell repertoires in COVID-19. Sequenced by immunoSEQ multiplex PCR; TCRdb stores in-frame clones only, minus some. This table has 100,000 or so clones, about 85% appearing once. The specimen was peripheral blood. The source is a human donor in a cohort sampled during active COVID-19. CDR3s include the opening cysteine and the closing phenylalanine or tryptophan. The D gene is left open where the match is weak. Expanded clones are given a class, and other clones once, few, many or no size at all.

J gene: TRBJ2-6
D gene: -
clone size: -
V gene: TRBV5-4
CDR3 protein: CASSIQGSGANVLTF
CDR3 DNA: TGTGCCAGCAGCATACAGGGATCCGGGGCCAACGTCCTGACTTTC

J gene: TRBJ2-1
D gene: TRBD1
clone size: -
V gene: TRBV11-2
CDR3 protein: CASSLEWDSNEQFF
CDR3 DNA: TGTGCCAGCAGCTTAGAATGGGACAGCAATGAGCAGTTCTTC

J gene: TRBJ2-5
D gene: TRBD2
clone size: -
V gene: TRBV28
CDR3 protein: CASSQGTSGSRETQYF
CDR3 DNA: TGTGCCAGCAGTCAAGGGACTAGCGGGAGTAGAGAGACCCAGTACTTC

J gene: TRBJ2-6
D gene: TRBD2
clone size: -
V gene: TRBV4-2
CDR3 protein: CASSYTGGGEANVLTF
CDR3 DNA: TGTGCCAGCAGCTACACGGGGGGGGGCGAGGCCAACGTCCTGACTTTC

J gene: TRBJ2-2
D gene: -
clone size: -
V gene: TRBV4-1
CDR3 protein: CASSQEIAAYTGELFF
CDR3 DNA: TGCGCCAGCAGCCAAGAGATCGCAGCGTACACCGGGGAGCTGTTTTTT

J gene: TRBJ1-4
D gene: -
clone size: -
V gene: TRBV19
CDR3 protein: CASSIWRPGEKLFF
CDR3 DNA: TGTGCCAGTAGTATTTGGCGGCCCGGAGAAAAACTGTTTTTT

J gene: TRBJ2-3
D gene: TRBD2
clone size: -
V gene: TRBV3-1/TRBV3-2
CDR3 protein: CASSQEAAGVNTDTQYF
CDR3 DNA: TGTGCCAGCAGCCAAGAGGCAGCGGGAGTAAACACAGATACGCAGTATTTT

J gene: TRBJ2-7
D gene: TRBD1
clone size: -
V gene: TRBV7-9
CDR3 protein: CASSWTGQGWTYEQYF
CDR3 DNA: TGTGCCAGCAGCTGGACCGGACAGGGCTGGACCTACGAGCAGTACTTC

J gene: TRBJ1-2
D gene: TRBD1
clone size: -
V gene: TRBV19
CDR3 protein: CASSPLGQGDYGYTF
CDR3 DNA: TGTGCCAGTAGTCCTCTAGGACAGGGGGACTATGGCTACACCTTC

J gene: TRBJ2-7
D gene: TRBD2
clone size: -
V gene: TRBV19
CDR3 protein: CASSMASGKHEQYF
CDR3 DNA: TGTGCCAGTAGTATGGCTAGCGGGAAACACGAGCAGTACTTC

J gene: TRBJ2-7
D gene: -
clone size: -
V gene: TRBV7-6
CDR3 protein: CASSRGGPYEQYF
CDR3 DNA: TGTGCCAGCAGCCGCGGAGGGCCCTACGAGCAGTACTTC

J gene: TRBJ2-1
D gene: TRBD2
clone size: once
V gene: TRBV2
CDR3 protein: CASKITGTSGRNEQFF
CDR3 DNA: TGTGCCAGCAAAATCACCGGGACTAGCGGGAGGAATGAGCAGTTCTTC

J gene: TRBJ2-7
D gene: -
clone size: -
V gene: TRBV6-5
CDR3 protein: CASSPTTYEQYF
CDR3 DNA: TGTGCCAGCAGTCCGACTACGTACGAGCAGTACTTC

J gene: TRBJ2-7
D gene: -
clone size: -
V gene: TRBV11-3
CDR3 protein: CASSQGGGGEQYF
CDR3 DNA: TGTGCCAGCAGCCAAGGCGGAGGTGGAGAGCAGTACTTC

J gene: TRBJ1-2
D gene: -
clone size: -
V gene: TRBV11-1
CDR3 protein: CASSSDFNYGYTF
CDR3 DNA: TGTGCCAGCAGCTCGGACTTTAACTATGGCTACACCTTC

J gene: TRBJ2-3
D gene: TRBD1
clone size: -
V gene: TRBV4-3
CDR3 protein: CASSQEGQGTGTTDTQYF
CDR3 DNA: TGCGCCAGCAGCCAAGAAGGACAGGGTACAGGCACCACAGATACGCAGTATTTT

J gene: TRBJ2-7
D gene: -
clone size: -
V gene: TRBV27
CDR3 protein: CASSLGPHSQDEQYF
CDR3 DNA: TGTGCCAGCAGTTTAGGGCCCCACTCCCAGGACGAGCAGTACTTC